These T cell receptor beta chains were read from a single sample in a study of blood T cell repertoires in COVID-19. Data came from immunoSEQ multiplex PCR; TCRdb stores just in-frame clones and leaves some out. The table includes 130,000 to 150,000 clones, 80% to 85% detected once. The sample taken for sequencing was PBMCs or T cells enriched from blood (not recorded which). The receptors shown here come from a woman aged 45-60 years who had been exposed to COVID-19. The CDR3 runs from the conserved cysteine through the conserved F or W. The order of the fields is D gene, clone size, V gene, J gene, CDR3 protein, CDR3 DNA. The D gene is left open where the match is weak. Size is omitted from some rows. Given values are once, few, many or a class for expanded clones.

d_call: -; clone_size: -; v_call: TRBV30; j_call: TRBJ2-3; cdr3_aa: CAWSFARGTDTQYF; cdr3_nt: TGTGCCTGGAGTTTTGCCCGGGGCACAGATACGCAGTATTTT
d_call: -; clone_size: -; v_call: TRBV19; j_call: TRBJ2-3; cdr3_aa: CASSGSRDTQYF; cdr3_nt: TGTGCCAGTAGTGGGAGCAGAGATACGCAGTATTTT
d_call: TRBD2; clone_size: few; v_call: TRBV7-8; j_call: TRBJ2-3; cdr3_aa: CASSLAGLAGATDTQYF; cdr3_nt: TGTGCCAGCAGCTTAGCGGGACTAGCGGGGGCCACAGATACGCAGTATTTT
d_call: TRBD1; clone_size: many; v_call: TRBV29-1; j_call: TRBJ1-1; cdr3_aa: CSGEGQAEAFF; cdr3_nt: TGCAGCGGGGAGGGACAGGCTGAAGCTTTCTTT
d_call: TRBD1; clone_size: -; v_call: TRBV19; j_call: TRBJ2-7; cdr3_aa: CASSIGARGIDEQYF; cdr3_nt: TGTGCCAGTAGTATCGGCGCCAGGGGGATAGACGAGCAGTACTTC
d_call: TRBD2; clone_size: -; v_call: TRBV19; j_call: TRBJ2-7; cdr3_aa: CASSSLRTSSSYEQYF; cdr3_nt: TGTGCCAGTAGTAGCCTCAGGACTAGTAGCTCCTACGAGCAGTACTTC
d_call: -; clone_size: -; v_call: TRBV15; j_call: TRBJ2-1; cdr3_aa: CATSRDVTYNEQFF; cdr3_nt: TGTGCCACCAGCAGAGATGTAACATACAATGAGCAGTTCTTC
d_call: TRBD1; clone_size: -; v_call: TRBV12-3/TRBV12-4; j_call: TRBJ1-5; cdr3_aa: CASRDRGNQPQHF; cdr3_nt: TGTGCCAGCAGGGACAGGGGCAATCAGCCCCAGCATTTT
d_call: -; clone_size: -; v_call: TRBV5-1; j_call: TRBJ2-3; cdr3_aa: CASSLGGGNADTQYF; cdr3_nt: TGCGCCAGCAGCTTGGGTGGGGGGAACGCAGATACGCAGTATTTT
d_call: -; clone_size: -; v_call: TRBV5-4; j_call: TRBJ1-1; cdr3_aa: CASSLDNGNTEAFF; cdr3_nt: TGTGCCAGCAGCTTGGATAACGGGAACACTGAAGCTTTCTTT
d_call: TRBD2; clone_size: -; v_call: TRBV19; j_call: TRBJ2-2; cdr3_aa: CASSTTIAGETGELFF; cdr3_nt: TGTGCCAGTAGTACAACCATAGCGGGGGAAACCGGGGAGCTGTTTTTT
d_call: TRBD2; clone_size: many; v_call: TRBV2; j_call: TRBJ2-2; cdr3_aa: CASSGGRSGELFF; cdr3_nt: TGTGCCAGCAGCGGCGGGAGATCCGGGGAGCTGTTTTTT
d_call: -; clone_size: -; v_call: TRBV2; j_call: TRBJ1-2; cdr3_aa: CASRKGDRRVTGHYGYTF; cdr3_nt: TGTGCCAGCAGGAAGGGGGACCGACGGGTGACTGGGCACTATGGCTACACCTTC
d_call: -; clone_size: few; v_call: TRBV4-2; j_call: TRBJ1-6; cdr3_aa: CASSQEGQSSSYNSPLHF; cdr3_nt: TGTGCCAGCAGCCAAGAAGGACAGTCGAGCTCCTATAATTCACCCCTCCACTTT
d_call: -; clone_size: -; v_call: TRBV7-6; j_call: TRBJ1-5; cdr3_aa: CASSLVEGSNQPQHF; cdr3_nt: TGTGCCAGCAGCTTAGTGGAGGGAAGCAATCAGCCCCAGCATTTT
d_call: -; clone_size: -; v_call: TRBV20-1; j_call: TRBJ2-7; cdr3_aa: CSASLGLGYEQYF; cdr3_nt: TGCAGTGCTAGTCTGGGCTTAGGATACGAGCAGTACTTC
d_call: -; clone_size: -; v_call: TRBV4-3; j_call: TRBJ1-2; cdr3_aa: CASSQDLWVDLKGYGYTF; cdr3_nt: TGCGCCAGCAGCCAAGATCTCTGGGTAGACCTTAAGGGGTATGGCTACACCTTC
d_call: TRBD1; clone_size: -; v_call: TRBV6-5; j_call: TRBJ1-3; cdr3_aa: CASRGTASGNTIYF; cdr3_nt: TGTGCCAGCAGGGGGACAGCCTCTGGAAACACCATATATTTT
d_call: -; clone_size: -; v_call: TRBV4-3; j_call: TRBJ1-3; cdr3_aa: CASSQDFDSRLSGNTIYF; cdr3_nt: TGCGCCAGCAGCCAAGATTTTGACAGCAGACTCTCTGGAAACACCATATATTTT